These T cell receptor beta chains were read from a single sample in a study of human T cells and chemical hapten exposure. TCRdb re-analysed the RACE reads in MiXCR, keeping a single row per CDR3 protein. The table has some 83,000 distinct CDR3 sequences, about 11% seen once; the top ten hold around 4.2%. The material sequenced was whole blood, taken in connection with sensitization to the hapten diphenylcyclopropenone (DPC). These receptors were taken from a woman aged 45-59 years with alopecia areata. Some clones in this sample may be carry-over from other donors' samples. The CDR3 runs from the conserved cysteine through the conserved F or W. The D gene is left open where the match is weak. Size tells how often a clone was seen (once, few, many) or the class of an expanded clone, and some rows leave it out.

V gene: TRBV9
clone size: few
D gene: -
J gene: TRBJ2-7
CDR3 protein: CASSVGSGAFSYEQYF
CDR3 DNA: TGTGCCAGCAGCGTAGGATCAGGGGCATTCTCCTACGAGCAGTACTTC

V gene: TRBV7-2
clone size: many
D gene: -
J gene: TRBJ2-6
CDR3 protein: CASSTDRTGANVLTF
CDR3 DNA: TGTGCCAGCAGCACAGACAGGACTGGGGCCAACGTCCTGACTTTC

V gene: TRBV9
clone size: many
D gene: TRBD2
J gene: TRBJ2-1
CDR3 protein: CASSVELAGGPRNEQFF
CDR3 DNA: TGTGCCAGCAGCGTAGAGTTAGCGGGAGGGCCAAGGAATGAGCAGTTCTTC

V gene: TRBV12-5
clone size: few
D gene: -
J gene: TRBJ2-1
CDR3 protein: CASGLQRDGYNEQFF
CDR3 DNA: TGTGCTAGTGGTTTGCAAAGGGACGGCTACAATGAGCAGTTCTTC

V gene: TRBV20-1
clone size: -
D gene: -
J gene: TRBJ2-1
CDR3 protein: CSARLGSSYNEQFF
CDR3 DNA: TGCAGTGCTAGGTTGGGGAGCTCCTACAATGAGCAGTTCTTC

V gene: TRBV4-2
clone size: few
D gene: -
J gene: TRBJ1-2
CDR3 protein: CASSPEGGTNYGYTF
CDR3 DNA: TGTGCCAGCAGCCCTGAGGGGGGCACTAACTATGGCTACACCTTC

V gene: TRBV11-2
clone size: -
D gene: -
J gene: TRBJ2-6
CDR3 protein: CASRHSGPNVLTF
CDR3 DNA: TGTGCCAGCAGACACTCTGGGCCCAACGTCCTGACTTTC

V gene: TRBV4-1
clone size: -
D gene: TRBD2
J gene: TRBJ2-1
CDR3 protein: CASSQARSAGYEQFF
CDR3 DNA: TGCGCCAGCAGCCAAGCTAGATCAGCGGGATATGAGCAGTTCTTC

V gene: TRBV7-2
clone size: few
D gene: -
J gene: TRBJ2-3
CDR3 protein: CASRLASTDTQYF
CDR3 DNA: TGTGCCAGCAGGCTAGCTAGCACAGATACGCAGTATTTT

V gene: TRBV20-1
clone size: -
D gene: -
J gene: TRBJ2-3
CDR3 protein: CSASVATDTQYF
CDR3 DNA: TGCAGTGCTAGTGTAGCCACAGATACGCAGTATTTT

V gene: TRBV6-6
clone size: few
D gene: TRBD1
J gene: TRBJ1-4
CDR3 protein: CASSYPEQGAGEKLFF
CDR3 DNA: TGTGCCAGCAGTTACCCGGAGCAGGGGGCAGGCGAAAAACTGTTTTTT

V gene: TRBV6-1
clone size: -
D gene: -
J gene: TRBJ2-3
CDR3 protein: CASTGQTPSTDTQYF
CDR3 DNA: TGTGCCAGCACAGGACAGACACCTAGCACAGATACGCAGTATTTT

V gene: TRBV18
clone size: few
D gene: -
J gene: TRBJ2-3
CDR3 protein: CASSPGAGTDTQYF
CDR3 DNA: TGTGCCAGCTCACCAGGGGCGGGCACAGATACGCAGTATTTT

V gene: TRBV20-1
clone size: -
D gene: TRBD2
J gene: TRBJ2-1
CDR3 protein: CSARDGWLAGGSLQGQFF
CDR3 DNA: TGCAGTGCTAGAGATGGATGGCTAGCGGGGGGTAGTTTACAGGGGCAGTTCTTC

V gene: TRBV7-2
clone size: -
D gene: -
J gene: TRBJ1-6
CDR3 protein: CASTLWAPSTSSYNSPLHF
CDR3 DNA: TGTGCCAGCACCTTATGGGCCCCATCTACGTCCTCCTATAATTCACCCCTCCACTTT

V gene: TRBV29-1
clone size: many
D gene: -
J gene: TRBJ1-2
CDR3 protein: CSVGLGDGYTF
CDR3 DNA: TGCAGCGTTGGATTAGGGGACGGCTACACCTTC

V gene: TRBV20-1
clone size: many
D gene: -
J gene: TRBJ2-3
CDR3 protein: CSAPPGLIGDTQYF
CDR3 DNA: TGCAGTGCTCCCCCCGGCCTAATCGGAGATACGCAGTATTTT

V gene: TRBV25-1
clone size: few
D gene: -
J gene: TRBJ2-3
CDR3 protein: CASSLGDRRVGTQYF
CDR3 DNA: TGTGCCAGCAGCCTAGGGGACCGGCGAGTGGGTACGCAGTATTTT

V gene: TRBV7-2
clone size: many
D gene: -
J gene: TRBJ1-2
CDR3 protein: CASSPQTVGRARGGYTF
CDR3 DNA: TGTGCCAGCAGCCCGCAAACTGTGGGCAGAGCTAGGGGTGGCTACACCTTC

V gene: TRBV27
clone size: -
D gene: -
J gene: TRBJ1-2
CDR3 protein: CASSLSMAGKNDYGYTF
CDR3 DNA: TGTGCCAGCAGTTTATCGATGGCAGGGAAGAACGACTATGGCTACACCTTC

V gene: TRBV13
clone size: many
D gene: -
J gene: TRBJ1-1
CDR3 protein: CASSLEANTEAFF
CDR3 DNA: TGTGCCAGCAGCTTAGAAGCTAACACTGAAGCTTTCTTT

V gene: TRBV18
clone size: -
D gene: -
J gene: TRBJ2-5
CDR3 protein: CASSPGTGTYF
CDR3 DNA: TGTGCCAGCTCACCAGGGACCGGAACCTACTTC

V gene: TRBV2
clone size: many
D gene: -
J gene: TRBJ1-3
CDR3 protein: CASPAGPGNTIYF
CDR3 DNA: TGTGCCAGCCCGGCGGGGCCTGGAAACACCATATATTTT

V gene: TRBV10-3
clone size: many
D gene: -
J gene: TRBJ1-2
CDR3 protein: CAIRSGMGNYGYTF
CDR3 DNA: TGTGCCATCAGGTCCGGGATGGGAAACTATGGCTACACCTTC

V gene: TRBV4-3
clone size: -
D gene: TRBD2
J gene: TRBJ2-3
CDR3 protein: CASSQDLTRGGPSTDTQYF
CDR3 DNA: TGCGCCAGCAGCCAAGATTTAACGCGGGGGGGCCCATCCACAGATACGCAGTATTTT

V gene: TRBV6-2/TRBV6-3
clone size: -
D gene: -
J gene: TRBJ1-1
CDR3 protein: CASSYGANKNTEAFF
CDR3 DNA: TGTGCCAGCAGTTACGGAGCTAACAAGAACACTGAAGCTTTCTTT

V gene: TRBV6-2/TRBV6-3
clone size: -
D gene: -
J gene: TRBJ2-1
CDR3 protein: CASSYSIIRQHNEQFF
CDR3 DNA: TGTGCCAGCAGTTACTCGATTATCCGACAGCACAATGAGCAGTTCTTC

V gene: TRBV11-2
clone size: few
D gene: TRBD2
J gene: TRBJ2-3
CDR3 protein: CASSLKLAGGLGTDTQYF
CDR3 DNA: TGTGCCAGCAGCTTAAAACTAGCGGGGGGGCTTGGCACAGATACGCAGTATTTT

V gene: TRBV7-9
clone size: many
D gene: -
J gene: TRBJ2-3
CDR3 protein: CASSSDERADTQYF
CDR3 DNA: TGTGCCAGCAGCTCCGACGAGAGGGCTGATACGCAGTATTTT

V gene: TRBV29-1
clone size: many
D gene: -
J gene: TRBJ1-4
CDR3 protein: CSVGNGPERLFF
CDR3 DNA: TGCAGCGTTGGTAACGGCCCTGAAAGACTGTTTTTT

V gene: TRBV28
clone size: few
D gene: -
J gene: TRBJ2-5
CDR3 protein: CASSWTWAQYF
CDR3 DNA: TGTGCCAGCAGTTGGACATGGGCCCAGTACTTC

V gene: TRBV14
clone size: few
D gene: TRBD2
J gene: TRBJ2-1
CDR3 protein: CASSPPGLQNNEQFF
CDR3 DNA: TGTGCCAGCAGCCCACCGGGACTACAAAACAATGAGCAGTTCTTC

V gene: TRBV6-2/TRBV6-3
clone size: many
D gene: -
J gene: TRBJ1-5
CDR3 protein: CASSYSKAGNQPQHF
CDR3 DNA: TGTGCCAGCAGTTACTCGAAGGCAGGGAATCAGCCCCAGCATTTT

V gene: TRBV20-1
clone size: many
D gene: -
J gene: TRBJ2-2
CDR3 protein: CSARDRAFTGELFF
CDR3 DNA: TGCAGTGCTAGAGATCGCGCCTTCACCGGGGAGCTGTTTTTT

V gene: TRBV12-3/TRBV12-4
clone size: -
D gene: TRBD1
J gene: TRBJ1-3
CDR3 protein: CASSLPRTGTGNTIYF
CDR3 DNA: TGTGCCAGCAGTCTACCGAGGACAGGGACTGGAAACACCATATATTTT

V gene: TRBV6-5
clone size: -
D gene: -
J gene: TRBJ1-1
CDR3 protein: CASSSKWGTEAFF
CDR3 DNA: TGTGCCAGCAGTTCGAAGTGGGGGACTGAAGCTTTCTTT

V gene: TRBV19
clone size: few
D gene: TRBD1
J gene: TRBJ2-7
CDR3 protein: CATGQGGEQYF
CDR3 DNA: TGTGCCACGGGACAGGGAGGCGAGCAGTACTTC

V gene: TRBV5-6
clone size: few
D gene: TRBD1
J gene: TRBJ1-4
CDR3 protein: CASSLYDREDYEKLFF
CDR3 DNA: TGTGCCAGCAGCTTATACGACAGGGAAGATTACGAAAAACTGTTTTTT

V gene: TRBV12-3/TRBV12-4
clone size: many
D gene: TRBD1
J gene: TRBJ1-6
CDR3 protein: CASRTGDTSYNSPLHF
CDR3 DNA: TGTGCCAGCAGGACAGGGGATACCTCCTATAATTCACCCCTCCACTTT

V gene: TRBV11-2
clone size: many
D gene: -
J gene: TRBJ2-1
CDR3 protein: CASSPSWGDEQFF
CDR3 DNA: TGTGCCAGCAGCCCGAGTTGGGGTGATGAGCAGTTCTTC

V gene: TRBV20-1
clone size: -
D gene: TRBD1
J gene: TRBJ1-1
CDR3 protein: CSAMDRLNTEAFF
CDR3 DNA: TGCAGTGCTATGGACAGGTTGAACACTGAAGCTTTCTTT

V gene: TRBV2
clone size: many
D gene: -
J gene: TRBJ2-1
CDR3 protein: CASTEGHNEQFF
CDR3 DNA: TGTGCCAGCACCGAGGGTCACAATGAGCAGTTCTTC

V gene: TRBV27
clone size: -
D gene: TRBD2
J gene: TRBJ2-3
CDR3 protein: CASSRLAGSTDTQYF
CDR3 DNA: TGTGCCAGCAGTCGACTAGCGGGTAGCACAGATACGCAGTATTTT

V gene: TRBV5-1
clone size: -
D gene: -
J gene: TRBJ2-2
CDR3 protein: CASSLEAVGGELFF
CDR3 DNA: TGCGCCAGCAGCTTGGAGGCAGTGGGCGGGGAGCTGTTTTTT

V gene: TRBV7-2
clone size: many
D gene: -
J gene: TRBJ2-2
CDR3 protein: CASSHGGTANTGELFF
CDR3 DNA: TGTGCCAGCAGCCATGGGGGGACAGCGAACACCGGGGAGCTGTTTTTT

V gene: TRBV5-4
clone size: -
D gene: TRBD2
J gene: TRBJ2-1
CDR3 protein: CASSSAAGRNYNEQFF
CDR3 DNA: TGTGCCAGCAGCTCGGCAGCGGGGCGCAACTACAATGAGCAGTTCTTC

V gene: TRBV12-3/TRBV12-4
clone size: -
D gene: -
J gene: TRBJ2-5
CDR3 protein: CASSSKRVRGRETQYF
CDR3 DNA: TGTGCCAGCAGTTCCAAGCGGGTCCGGGGCCGGGAGACCCAGTACTTC

V gene: TRBV4-3
clone size: few
D gene: -
J gene: TRBJ1-1
CDR3 protein: CASSQGGSVSRTEAFF
CDR3 DNA: TGCGCCAGCAGCCAGGGGGGCTCGGTCTCACGGACTGAAGCTTTCTTT

V gene: TRBV2
clone size: many
D gene: -
J gene: TRBJ1-6
CDR3 protein: CASSAQDPDYNSPLHF
CDR3 DNA: TGTGCCAGCAGTGCCCAGGACCCTGATTATAATTCACCCCTCCACTTT

V gene: TRBV7-2
clone size: many
D gene: -
J gene: TRBJ2-7
CDR3 protein: CASSSRQYSYEQYF
CDR3 DNA: TGTGCCAGCAGCTCGAGACAGTACTCCTACGAGCAGTACTTC

V gene: TRBV3-1
clone size: -
D gene: TRBD2
J gene: TRBJ2-5
CDR3 protein: CASSHLAGEETQYF
CDR3 DNA: TGTGCCAGCAGCCACCTAGCGGGAGAGGAGACCCAGTACTTC

V gene: TRBV5-1
clone size: -
D gene: TRBD2
J gene: TRBJ2-1
CDR3 protein: CASSLLAGVNNEQFF
CDR3 DNA: TGCGCCAGCAGCCTACTAGCGGGGGTTAACAATGAGCAGTTCTTC

V gene: TRBV6-2/TRBV6-3
clone size: many
D gene: TRBD1
J gene: TRBJ2-7
CDR3 protein: CASRRTGTGGEQYF
CDR3 DNA: TGTGCCAGCAGGCGCACCGGGACAGGGGGCGAGCAGTACTTC

V gene: TRBV12-3/TRBV12-4
clone size: -
D gene: -
J gene: TRBJ2-7
CDR3 protein: CACNSHPPAYEQYF
CDR3 DNA: TGTGCCTGCAATTCTCACCCCCCGGCCTACGAGCAGTACTTC